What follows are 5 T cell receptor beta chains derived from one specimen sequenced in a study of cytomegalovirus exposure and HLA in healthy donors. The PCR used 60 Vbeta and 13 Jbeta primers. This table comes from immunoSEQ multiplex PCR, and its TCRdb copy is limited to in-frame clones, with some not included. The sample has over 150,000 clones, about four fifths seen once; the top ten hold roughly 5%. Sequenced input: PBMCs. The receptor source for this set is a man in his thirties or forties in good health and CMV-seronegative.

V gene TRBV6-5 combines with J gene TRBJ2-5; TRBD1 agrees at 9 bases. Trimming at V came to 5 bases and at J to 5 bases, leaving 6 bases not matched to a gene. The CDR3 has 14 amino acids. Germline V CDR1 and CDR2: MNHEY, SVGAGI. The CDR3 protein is CASSHRGRGETQYF. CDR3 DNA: TGTGCCAGCAGTCACAGGGGGCGCGGCGAGACCCAGTACTTC.

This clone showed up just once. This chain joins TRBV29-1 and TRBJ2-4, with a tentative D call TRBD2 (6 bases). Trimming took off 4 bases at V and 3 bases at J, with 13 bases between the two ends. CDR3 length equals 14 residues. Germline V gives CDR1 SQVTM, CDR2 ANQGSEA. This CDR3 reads CSVVGLGGKNIQYF. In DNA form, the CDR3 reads TGCAGCGTTGTGGGGTTGGGGGGCAAAAACATTCAGTACTTC.

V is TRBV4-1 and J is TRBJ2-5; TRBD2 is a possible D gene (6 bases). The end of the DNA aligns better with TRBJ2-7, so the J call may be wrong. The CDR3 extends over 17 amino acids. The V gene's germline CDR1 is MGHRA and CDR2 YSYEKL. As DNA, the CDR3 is TGCGCCAGCAGCCAAGATGGTATCTCTGGAGGGCAGTACGAGCAGTACTTC. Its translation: CASSQDGISGGQYEQYF.

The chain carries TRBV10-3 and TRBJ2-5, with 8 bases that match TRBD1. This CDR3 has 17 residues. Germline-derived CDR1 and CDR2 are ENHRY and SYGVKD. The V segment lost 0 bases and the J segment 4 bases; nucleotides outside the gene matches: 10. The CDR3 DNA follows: TGTGCCATCAGTGAGTCGGGGCAGGGGGCGTTTCCAGAGACCCAGTACTTC. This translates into CAISESGQGAFPETQYF.

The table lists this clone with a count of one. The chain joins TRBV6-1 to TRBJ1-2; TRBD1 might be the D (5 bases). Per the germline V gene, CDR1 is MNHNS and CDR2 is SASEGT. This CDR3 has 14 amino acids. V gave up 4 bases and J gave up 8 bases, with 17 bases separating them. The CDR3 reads CASSVGQGSRGYTF. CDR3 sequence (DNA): TGTGCCAGCAGTGTCGGGCAGGGAAGTCGGGGCTACACCTTC.